This T cell receptor beta chain comes out of a study of T cells in Graves' hyperthyroidism and ophthalmopathy. Study conclusions and caveats: From stable hyperthyroidism, ophthalmopathy was separated by a 13 V-J model.

Amplified TCR beta CDR3 regions derived from RNA transcripts. HTBI primers drove first-round RT-PCR of the TCR CDR3. MiXCR, applied by TCRdb to the multiplex PCR reads, yields one record per CDR3 protein. The sample lists over 700,000 distinct CDR3 sequences, roughly 40% occurring once. Patients aged 18 to 65 had newly diagnosed hyperthyroidism lasting under 2 months. Patients were excluded because of uncontrolled infection, other autoimmune disease, pregnancy or lactation. Note on this clonotype: What it binds is not known.

The CDR3 has 11 residues. V was shortened by 4 bases and J by 14 bases, with 12 bases between the two germline ends. Germline V gives CDR1 SGHVS, CDR2 FNYEAQ. This chain links TRBV7-6 with TRBJ2-1; D is undetermined. The sample consisted of blood. This TCR was sampled from a man younger than 35 with Graves' hyperthyroidism. CDR3 nucleotides: TGTGCCAGCAGCTCCTCAGGTCAGGAGTTCTTC. This translates into CASSSSGQEFF.